This T cell receptor (beta chain) was identified in a study of CD8+CD57+ T cells in acquired aplastic anemia. As for the study in general: Each DNA sample taken from sorted CD4+ and CD8+ cells came to 3 to 4 ug on average. Study-wide points: A set of approximately 29 CD8+ CDR3 sequences was shared between patients and controls, and these sequences appeared highly expressed in patients.

Patients chosen for sequencing had shown CD8+CD57+ cell expansion by flow cytometry. Everyone among the patients had severe acquired aplastic anemia. Each patient gave a blood sample that was collected before any therapy had been received. A single count supports this clonotype. The target antigen is unknown. Profiles of TCR beta VDJ and CDR3 were generated from a genomic DNA template. One entry per CDR3 protein, called by TCRdb with MiXCR from the reads. The data show tens of thousands of distinct CDR3 sequences, roughly 72% seen once. The J segment lost 11 bases and the V segment lost 6 bases, leaving 7 bases of the junction unmatched. Germline V CDR1 and CDR2: SNHLY, FYNNEI. The CDR3 runs to 13 residues.

Sequenced material: sorted CD4+, CD8+, or CD8+CD57+ T cells (not recorded which) from PBMCs. The sequence came from a human donor with aplastic anemia. The V call is TRBV2, the J call TRBJ1-4; 9 bases are a match to TRBD1. CDR3 DNA: TGTGCCAGCAGGCCGGGACAGGGAGGTAAACTGTTTTTT. It specifies CASRPGQGGKLFF.